This T cell receptor (beta chain) was retrieved from a study of immune cell composition in non-small cell lung cancer. The assay was immunoSEQ multiplex PCR, and TCRdb's table has in-frame clones only and misses some. The table lists around 5,000 clones, about two thirds of them singletons. Overall study findings and caveats: In adenocarcinoma, maximal tumour-associated clone frequency tracked TIL tumour reactivity.

On this clone: Its specificity is not known.

The normal lung sample lay at least 3 cm, and maximally far, from the tumour. This clonotype originated in a human donor with non-small cell lung cancer. The sample consisted of non-adjacent lung tissue.

The CDR3 spells CASSAPGQGYQPQHF. The CDR3 nucleotides are TGTGCCAGTAGTGCACCGGGACAGGGGTATCAGCCCCAGCATTTT. The chain has TRBV19 and TRBJ1-5, with 10 bases aligning to TRBD1. V trimming: 5 bases; J trimming: 5 bases; junction bases outside the gene matches: 6. Germline CDR1 LNHDA, CDR2 SQIVND (reference sequence). This CDR3 has 15 residues.